This paragraph covers one T cell receptor (beta chain) sequence. Its antigen is currently unknown. This record comes from a study of response to subunit inactivated influenza vaccine. Germline V gene sequence: CDR1 MNHEY, CDR2 SVGEGT. V dropped 5 bases and J dropped 3; count of bases not matched to a gene: 9. CDR3 length: 15 residues. Study results and limitations: The authors suggested that every seasonal influenza vaccination recruits few new T cells.

A single record per CDR3 protein comes from TCRdb applying MiXCR to the RT-PCR reads. The data show 650,000 to 850,000 distinct CDR3 sequences, about 15% seen once. The sequence derives from a man aged 50 or older who received an inactivated influenza vaccine. This chain uses TRBV6-2 or TRBV6-3 with TRBJ1-2; 7 nucleotides align to TRBD1. The source was PBMCs from blood, collected less than 15 days before vaccination. CDR3 DNA sequence: TGTGCCAGCAGTACGACCTTGGACAGGCACTATGGCTACACCTTC. Protein product: CASSTTLDRHYGYTF.